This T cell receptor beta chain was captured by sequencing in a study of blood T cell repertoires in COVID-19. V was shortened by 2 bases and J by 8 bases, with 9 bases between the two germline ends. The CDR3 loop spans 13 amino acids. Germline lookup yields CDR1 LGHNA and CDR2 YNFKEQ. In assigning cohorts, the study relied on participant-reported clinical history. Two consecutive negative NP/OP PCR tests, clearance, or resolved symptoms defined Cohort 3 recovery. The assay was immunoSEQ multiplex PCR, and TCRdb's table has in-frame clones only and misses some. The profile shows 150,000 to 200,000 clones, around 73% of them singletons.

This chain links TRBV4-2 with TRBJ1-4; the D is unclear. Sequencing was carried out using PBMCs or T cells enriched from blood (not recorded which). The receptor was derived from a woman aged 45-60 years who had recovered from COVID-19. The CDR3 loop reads CASSQNGIEKLFF. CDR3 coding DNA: TGTGCCAGCAGCCAAAACGGGATCGAAAAACTGTTTTTT.